This entry features one TCR beta chain sequence. Specified time point: newly diagnosed GD, antithyroid drugs for less than 3 months. PBMC-extracted RNA yielded the TCR library. The data were taken from a study of regulatory T cells in long-lasting Graves disease. According to the study, TCR beta libraries were built with iRepertoire HTBI primers and CDR3-region Arm-PCR. TCRdb reprocessed the multiplex PCR reads with MiXCR, giving one entry per CDR3 protein. The table shows hundreds of thousands of distinct CDR3 sequences, with around 15% occurring only once. Germline assignment: CDR1 LNHDA and CDR2 SQIVND (reference sequence). This CDR3 comprises 17 residues. V was trimmed by 0 bases and J by 0 bases, leaving 12 bases between them. These records were also assigned to another study, of T cells in Graves' hyperthyroidism and ophthalmopathy. This second study notes: The study left out patients who had uncontrolled infection, other autoimmune disease, pregnancy or lactation. When the TCR CDR3 underwent first-round RT-PCR, the HTBI primer set was used. Ophthalmopathy was model-predicted a median approximately six months pre-onset.

Sequencing was performed on peripheral blood mononuclear cells (PBMCs), taken at new diagnosis, from a patient treated with antithyroid drugs. This TCR was sampled from a woman aged 30 to 39 with Graves disease. The chain employs TRBV19 and TRBJ2-1; tentatively, D is TRBD2 (5 bases). The CDR3 here is CASSIDQLVSSYNEQFF. The DNA for the CDR3 is TGTGCCAGTAGTATAGATCAACTAGTTAGCTCCTACAATGAGCAGTTCTTC.